The present TCR beta chain was sequenced within a study of vaccination and CD4 T cells after COVID-19. Specified treatment: approximately 10-day PBMC culture with coronavirus spike peptide pools or control peptides (ViraFEST assay). The germline CDR1 and CDR2 sequences are MNHNS and SASEGT. Trimming shortened V by 6 bases and J by 9 bases, and 14 bases separated the two germline ends. This CDR3 spans 12 amino acids. CD4+ T cells that had been cultured provided DNA sequenced with the Oncomine TCR Beta short-read assay. TCRdb independently ran MiXCR on the PCR reads; one entry per CDR3 protein. The sample contains 15,000 to 25,000 distinct CDR3 sequences, around two fifths of which appear only once. Note on this clonotype: Its cognate antigen is unknown.

The sample taken for sequencing was cultured CD4+ T cells from blood. This receptor was taken from a human donor with COVID-19. The rearrangement links TRBV6-1 to TRBJ1-1, with TRBD1 as a possible D gene (5 bases). This chain's CDR3 is CASSPNRNQAFF. In DNA, the CDR3 is TGTGCCAGCAGCCCAAACAGGAACCAAGCTTTCTTT.